The 20 T cell receptor beta chains below all came from one sample that was sequenced in a study of shared clonotypes between healthy human individuals. Clones were read by immunoSEQ multiplex PCR, and TCRdb kept only the in-frame ones, dropping some. The sample includes 850,000 to 1,200,000 clones, about 77% of them seen just once. The sample taken for sequencing was memory CD4+ T cells sorted from blood. The subset here: CD45RA-negative fraction. The receptors originated from a man between 18 and 35 years old in good health.

This clone appeared many times. The chain couples TRBV28 to TRBJ2-7; D gene uncertain. This CDR3 spans 11 amino acids. The germline V gene has CDR1 MDHEN and CDR2 SYDVKM. V lost 6 bases to trimming and J lost 6 bases, with 9 bases between them. The CDR3 spells CASSLGREQYF. The CDR3, as DNA: TGTGCCAGCAGCCTAGGGCGCGAGCAGTACTTC.

This chain connects TRBV30 to TRBJ1-5, with D possibly being TRBD1 (5 bases). Germline V gene sequence: CDR1 GTSNPN, CDR2 SVGIG (reference sequence). The CDR3 is 12 residues long. V was trimmed by 5 bases and J by 9 bases, leaving 14 bases between them. CDR3 region: CAWAYGGGPQHF. CDR3 nucleotides: TGTGCCTGGGCCTACGGGGGGGGGCCCCAGCATTTT.

Only a few counts were recorded for this clone. The sample carries other DNA sequences with the same CDR3. V usage is TRBV28 and J usage is TRBJ1-1; D unresolved. This CDR3 comprises 12 residues. V was cut by 8 bases and J by 0 bases, with 7 bases left in between. Germline lookup yields CDR1 MDHEN and CDR2 SYDVKM. The CDR3 protein is CASSEMNTEAFF. CDR3 nucleotide sequence: TGTGCCAGCTCTGAAATGAACACTGAAGCTTTCTTT.

This rearrangement joins TRBV29-1 to TRBJ2-5; D possibly matches TRBD1 or TRBD2 (5 bases each). Germline V gene sequence: CDR1 SQVTM, CDR2 ANQGSEA. V lost 5 bases and J 1 base, leaving 11 bases between the germline ends. CDR3 length equals 13 residues. In nucleotides, the CDR3 is TGCAGCGTTTCGGGACCAACCCAAGAGACCCAGTACTTC. Residues: CSVSGPTQETQYF.

This clone was observed at least ten times. The rearrangement links TRBV7-2 to TRBJ1-3; TRBD1 is a possible D gene (6 bases). The V gene lost 1 base and the J gene lost 3 bases, with 10 bases spanning the gap. Germline CDR1 is SGHTA and CDR2 is FQGNSA. The CDR3 length is 15 residues. CDR3: CASSLGGGSGNTIYF. CDR3 sequence (DNA): TGTGCCAGCAGCTTAGGTGGGGGCAGTGGAAACACCATATATTTT.

The chain is built from TRBV27 and TRBJ2-3; D possibly corresponds to TRBD1 (5 bases). The CDR3 has 13 residues. The V gene lost 2 bases and the J gene lost 8 bases, with 11 bases spanning the gap. The germline gives CDR1 MNHEY, CDR2 SMNVEV (reference sequence). DNA for the CDR3: TGTGCCAGCAGTTTAAGGGGTTCCAGTACGCAGTATTTT. Its translation is CASSLRGSSTQYF.

This clone was seen more than once but under ten times. The chain is built from TRBV5-1 and TRBJ1-2; no clear D gene. The V end lost 0 bases, the J end lost 6 bases, and 9 bases lay between the germline ends. The CDR3 has 13 amino acids. In germline, CDR1 is SGHRS, CDR2 YFSETQ. CDR3 residues: CASSLGEADGYTF. The CDR3 nucleotides are TGCGCCAGCAGCTTGGGGGAGGCCGATGGCTACACCTTC.

The chain links TRBV5-6 to TRBJ2-7; 7 nucleotides line up with TRBD1. From germline, CDR1 is SGHDT and CDR2 YYEEEE. The CDR3 extends over 14 amino acids. With V trimmed by 3 bases and J by 2 bases, 5 bases remained unmatched. CDR3 amino acids: CASSSGQPPYEQYF. The CDR3 DNA sequence: TGTGCCAGCAGCTCGGGACAGCCTCCCTACGAGCAGTACTTC.

About this clone: The junction departs from the called germline gene at one end, perhaps through a read error. The genes are TRBV28 and TRBJ2-2; a weak D match, TRBD2 (6 bases). CDR1 MDHEN and CDR2 SYDVKM come from the germline V gene. This CDR3 region has 12 residues. The CDR3 is CAGGRNTGELFF. As DNA, the CDR3 is TGCGCCGGAGGGCGGAACACCGGGGAGCTGTTTTTT.

This clone was detected once. This sequence joins TRBV19 and TRBJ1-5, with 8 positions matching TRBD1. The CDR3 length is 15 residues. V dropped 1 base and J dropped 6; count of bases not matched to a gene: 5. In germline, CDR1 is LNHDA, CDR2 SQIVND (reference sequence). The CDR3 DNA reads TGTGCCAGTAGTATAGCAGGGGGCTCAGGTCAGCCCCAGCATTTT. It encodes CASSIAGGSGQPQHF. Combining the CDR3 with reference TRBV19 and TRBJ1-5 gives the whole variable domain DGGITQSPKYLFRKEGQNVTLSCEQNLNHDAMYWYRQDPGQGLRLIYYSQIVNDFQKGDIAEGYSVSREKKESFPLTVTSAQKNPTAFYLCASSIAGGSGQPQHFGDGTRLSIL.

The CDR3 spells CASSSPAGGRRETQYF. CDR3 coding DNA: TGTGCCAGCAGCTCCCCGGCGGGGGGGCGCAGAGAGACCCAGTACTTC. The chain links TRBV7-6 to TRBJ2-5, with 9 bases fitting TRBD2. V shed 4 bases, J shed 4 bases, and the junction held 10 bases outside the gene matches. Germline CDR1 SGHVS, CDR2 FNYEAQ. This CDR3 comprises 16 residues. The full variable domain, rest sourced from reference TRBV7-6 and TRBJ2-5, is GAGVSQSPRYKVTKRGQDVALRCDPISGHVSLYWYRQALGQGPEFLTYFNYEAQQDKSGLPNDRFSAERPEGSISTLTIQRTEQRDSAMYRCASSSPAGGRRETQYFGPGTRLLVL.

The V gene is TRBV7-9, the J gene TRBJ1-1; maybe TRBD1 (5 bases). CDR3 length: 17 residues. The germline V gene encodes CDR1 SEHNR and CDR2 FQNEAQ (reference sequence). Trimming took off 1 base at V and 2 bases at J, with 17 bases between the two ends. CDR3 in DNA: TGTGCCAGCAGCTTAGGGAGAAAGGGGCGGGGTAACACTGAAGCTTTCTTT. This translates into CASSLGRKGRGNTEAFF. Supplemented by reference TRBV7-9 and TRBJ1-1, the full variable domain reads DTGVSQNPRHKITKRGQNVTFRCDPISEHNRLYWYRQTLGQGPEFLTYFQNEAQLEKSRLLSDRFSAERPKGSFSTLEIQRTEQGDSAMYLCASSLGRKGRGNTEAFFGQGTRLTVV.

This chain links TRBV10-1 with TRBJ2-2; D might be TRBD2 (5 bases). Germline V gene data show CDR1 as WNHNN and CDR2 as SYGVQD (reference sequence). With 8 bases removed from V and 0 bases from J, the gap between germline ends came to 13 bases. The CDR3 is 15 amino acids. CDR3 region: CASASDGANTGELFF. CDR3 coding DNA: TGCGCCAGCGCCTCGGACGGGGCGAACACCGGGGAGCTGTTTTTT.

The rearrangement joins TRBV5-1 to TRBJ1-1; TRBD1 might be the D (5 bases). Germline V CDR1 and CDR2: SGHRS, YFSETQ. This CDR3 contains 15 residues. The V and J ends lost 4 bases and 0 bases respectively, with 13 bases between them. CDR3 sequence reads: CASSPRGGMNTEAFF. In nucleotides, the CDR3 is TGCGCCAGCAGCCCGAGGGGCGGCATGAACACTGAAGCTTTCTTT.

This clone was seen a single time. This chain joins TRBV27 and TRBJ2-2, with D perhaps being TRBD1 or TRBD2 (5 bases each). Per the germline V gene, CDR1 is MNHEY and CDR2 is SMNVEV (reference sequence). V was shortened by 5 bases and J by 5 bases, with 15 bases between the two germline ends. The CDR3 has 15 residues. The CDR3: CASSVTGTWTGELFF. CDR3 nucleotides: TGTGCCAGCAGTGTAACCGGGACGTGGACCGGGGAGCTGTTTTTT.

J is TRBJ1-1 and V is TRBV2; D not certain. Germline V CDR1 and CDR2: SNHLY, FYNNEI. This CDR3 has 13 amino acids. Trimming cost V 6 bases and J 0 bases, with 8 bases left between them. CDR3 in DNA: TGTGCCAGCAGCACGCAGGTGAACACTGAAGCTTTCTTT. Translated: CASSTQVNTEAFF.

The chain combines TRBV6-5 with TRBJ2-3; D is perhaps TRBD2 (6 bases). Trimming left V 5 bases short and J 1 base short, with 13 bases between. This CDR3 is built from 15 residues. In germline, CDR1 is MNHEY, CDR2 SVGAGI. CDR3 nucleotides: TGTGCCAGCAGTCCGCTCGGGGGAGGCACAGATACGCAGTATTTT. It encodes CASSPLGGGTDTQYF.

CDR3 DNA: TGTGCCATCAGTGACGGACAGGGGGCTTCCAATGGAGGCTACACCTTC. Amino acids: CAISDGQGASNGGYTF. The chain has TRBV10-3 and TRBJ1-2, with 11 bases aligning to TRBD1. This CDR3 has 16 amino acids. V lost 3 bases and J lost 8; bases outside the gene matches: 11. CDR1 is ENHRY and CDR2 is SYGVKD in the germline V gene.

The chain uses TRBV5-8 and TRBJ2-1, with 7 bases identical to TRBD2. CDR3 length: 13 residues. Per germline, CDR1 SGHTS and CDR2 YDEGEE. V lost 3 bases and J lost 10; bases outside the gene matches: 7. The CDR3: CASSYVGRVEQFF. DNA for the CDR3: TGTGCCAGCAGCTATGTGGGGAGGGTAGAGCAGTTCTTC. Full variable domain (remainder filled in from reference TRBV5-8 and TRBJ2-1): EAGVTQSPTHLIKTRGQQATLRCSPISGHTSVYWYQQALGLGLQFLLWYDEGEERNRGNFPPRFSGRQFPNYSSELNVNALELEDSALYLCASSYVGRVEQFFGPGTRLTVL.

This clone has more than one count but fewer than ten. The rearrangement links TRBV7-2 to TRBJ1-2; D is possibly TRBD1 (5 bases). Germline V lookup: CDR1 SGHTA, CDR2 FQGNSA. V was pared by 1 base and J by 8 bases, with 17 bases between. This CDR3 is built from 15 residues. For the CDR3, the DNA is TGTGCCAGCAGCTTAGTTACGGGGCAGGGATACGGCTACACCTTC. Translation: CASSLVTGQGYGYTF.